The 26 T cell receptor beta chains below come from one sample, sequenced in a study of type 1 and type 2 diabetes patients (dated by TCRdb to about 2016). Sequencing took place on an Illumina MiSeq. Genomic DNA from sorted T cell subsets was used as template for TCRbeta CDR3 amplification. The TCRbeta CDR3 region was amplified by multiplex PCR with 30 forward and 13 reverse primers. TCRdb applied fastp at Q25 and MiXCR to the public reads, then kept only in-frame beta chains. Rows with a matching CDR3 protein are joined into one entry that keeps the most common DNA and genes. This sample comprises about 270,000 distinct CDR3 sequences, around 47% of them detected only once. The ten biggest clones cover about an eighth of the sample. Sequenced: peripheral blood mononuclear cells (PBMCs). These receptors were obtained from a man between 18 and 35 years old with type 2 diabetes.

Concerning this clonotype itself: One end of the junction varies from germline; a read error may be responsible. The CDR3 DNA follows: TGTGCCAGCAGTTTAGTGGGGCTAGTCTTCAATGAGCAGTTCTTC. Translated: CASSLVGLVFNEQFF. This chain connects TRBV7-2 to TRBJ2-1; D may be TRBD1 (5 bases). Germline lookup yields CDR1 SGHTA and CDR2 FQGNSA. There are 15 residues in the CDR3.

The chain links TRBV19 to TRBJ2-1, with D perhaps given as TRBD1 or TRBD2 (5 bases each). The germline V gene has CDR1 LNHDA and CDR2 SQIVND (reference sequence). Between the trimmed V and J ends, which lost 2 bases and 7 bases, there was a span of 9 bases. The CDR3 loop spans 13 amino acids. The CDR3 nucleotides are TGTGCCAGTAGTATAATGGGGGAGAATGAGCAGTTCTTC. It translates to CASSIMGENEQFF.

CDR3 nucleotide sequence: TGTGCCAGCGGGGCAGGGGATTCACCCCTCCACTTT. Residues: CASGAGDSPLHF. The chain carries TRBV6-5 and TRBJ1-6; D is possibly TRBD1 (6 bases). Germline CDR1 MNHEY, CDR2 SVGAGI. Trimming pared 8 bases from V and 8 bases from J, leaving 10 bases between. The CDR3 consists of 12 residues.

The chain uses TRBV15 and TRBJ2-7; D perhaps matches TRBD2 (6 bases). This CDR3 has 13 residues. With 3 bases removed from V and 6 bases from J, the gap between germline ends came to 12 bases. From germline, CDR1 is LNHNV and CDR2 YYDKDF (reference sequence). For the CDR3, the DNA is TGTGCCACCAGCAGGCGCGGGGTTCCCGAGCAGTACTTC. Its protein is CATSRRGVPEQYF.

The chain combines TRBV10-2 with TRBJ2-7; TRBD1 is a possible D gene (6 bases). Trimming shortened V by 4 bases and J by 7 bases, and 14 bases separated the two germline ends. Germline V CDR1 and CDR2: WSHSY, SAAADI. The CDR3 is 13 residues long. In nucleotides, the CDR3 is TGCGCCAGCAGTGTTAGACAGGTTCAAGAGCAGTACTTC. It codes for CASSVRQVQEQYF.

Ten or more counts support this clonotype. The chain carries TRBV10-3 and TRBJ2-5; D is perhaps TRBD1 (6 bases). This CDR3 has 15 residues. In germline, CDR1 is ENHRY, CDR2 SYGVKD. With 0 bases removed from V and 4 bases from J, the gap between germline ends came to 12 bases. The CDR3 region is CAISESRGRGETQYF. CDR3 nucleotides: TGTGCCATCAGTGAGTCAAGGGGGAGAGGAGAGACCCAGTACTTC.

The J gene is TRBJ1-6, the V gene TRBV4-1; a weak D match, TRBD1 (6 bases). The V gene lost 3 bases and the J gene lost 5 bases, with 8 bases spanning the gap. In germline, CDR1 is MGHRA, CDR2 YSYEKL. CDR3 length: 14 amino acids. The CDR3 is CASSQGTNNSPLHF. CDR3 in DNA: TGCGCCAGCAGCCAGGGGACAAATAATTCACCCCTCCACTTT.

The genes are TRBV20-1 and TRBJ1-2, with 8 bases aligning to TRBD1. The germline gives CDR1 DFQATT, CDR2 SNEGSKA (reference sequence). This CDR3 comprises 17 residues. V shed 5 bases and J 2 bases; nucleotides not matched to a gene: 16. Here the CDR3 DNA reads TGCAGTGCTCACCATCCGACAGGGGATGTTCCGAACTATGGCTACACCTTC. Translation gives CSAHHPTGDVPNYGYTF.

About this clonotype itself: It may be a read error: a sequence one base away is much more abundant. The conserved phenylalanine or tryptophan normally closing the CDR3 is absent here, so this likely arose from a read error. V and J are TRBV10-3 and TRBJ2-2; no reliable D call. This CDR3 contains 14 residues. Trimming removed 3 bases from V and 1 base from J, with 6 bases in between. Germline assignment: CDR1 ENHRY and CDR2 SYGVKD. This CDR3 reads CAISDSVNTGELFS. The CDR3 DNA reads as TGTGCCATCAGTGATTCCGTGAACACCGGGGAGCTGTTTTCT.

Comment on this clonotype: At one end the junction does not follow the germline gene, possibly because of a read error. The CDR3 DNA is TGTGCTTACGAGACGGGTGGTATCGACACTGAAGCTTCCTTT. It specifies CAYETGGIDTEASF. The rearrangement links TRBV30 to TRBJ1-1; D gene unclear. The CDR3 spans 14 residues. CDR1 GTSNPN and CDR2 SVGIG come from the germline V gene (reference sequence). Full variable domain (outside the CDR3, taken from reference TRBV30 and TRBJ1-1): SQTIHQWPATLVQPVGSPLSLECTVEGTSNPNLYWYRQAAGRGLQLLFYSVGIGQISSEVPQNLSASRPQDRQFILSSKKLLLSDSGFYLCAYETGGIDTEASFGQGTRLTVV.

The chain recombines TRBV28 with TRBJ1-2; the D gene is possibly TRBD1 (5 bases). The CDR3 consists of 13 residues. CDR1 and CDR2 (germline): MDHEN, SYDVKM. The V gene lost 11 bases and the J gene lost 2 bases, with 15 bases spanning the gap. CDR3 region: CAGHLGRNYGYTF. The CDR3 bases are TGTGCCGGTCATTTGGGGCGGAACTATGGCTACACCTTC.

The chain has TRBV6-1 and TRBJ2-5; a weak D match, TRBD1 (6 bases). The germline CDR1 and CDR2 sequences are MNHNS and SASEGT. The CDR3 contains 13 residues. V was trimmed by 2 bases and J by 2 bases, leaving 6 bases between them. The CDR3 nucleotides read TGTGCCAGCAGTGAAACAGGGCAAGAGACCCAGTACTTC. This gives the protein CASSETGQETQYF.

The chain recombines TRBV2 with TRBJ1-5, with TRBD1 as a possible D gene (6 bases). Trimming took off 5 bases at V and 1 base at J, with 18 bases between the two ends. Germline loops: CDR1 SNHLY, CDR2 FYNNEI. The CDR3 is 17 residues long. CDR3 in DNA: TGTGCCAGCAGTAACTCCGGGGGGCCAGGGAGCAATCAGCCCCAGCATTTT. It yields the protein CASSNSGGPGSNQPQHF. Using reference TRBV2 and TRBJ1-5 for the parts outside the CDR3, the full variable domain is EPEVTQTPSHQVTQMGQEVILRCVPISNHLYFYWYRQILGQKVEFLVSFYNNEISEKSEIFDDQFSVERPDGSNFTLKIRSTKLEDSAMYFCASSNSGGPGSNQPQHFGDGTRLSIL.

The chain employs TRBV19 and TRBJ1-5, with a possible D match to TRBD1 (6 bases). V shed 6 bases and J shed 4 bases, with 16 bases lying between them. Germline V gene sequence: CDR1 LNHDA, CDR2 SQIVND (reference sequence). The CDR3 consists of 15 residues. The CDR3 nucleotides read TGTGCCAGTAGCCGCTCCGGGACACCGAATCAGCCCCAGCATTTT. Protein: CASSRSGTPNQPQHF.

The CDR3 spells CASSLEWEGTEAFF. CDR3 DNA sequence: TGTGCCAGCAGCCTGGAATGGGAGGGGACTGAAGCTTTCTTT. The chain couples TRBV6-5 to TRBJ1-1; D is perhaps TRBD1 (5 bases). Trimming stripped 6 bases from V and 5 bases from J, with 16 bases between. The CDR3 sequence is 14 residues long. In germline, CDR1 is MNHEY, CDR2 SVGAGI.

CDR3 DNA sequence: TGTGCCACCAGTGACCCCGGCGGGCCAGAGACCCAGTACTTC. Translation gives CATSDPGGPETQYF. The gene calls are TRBV24-1 and TRBJ2-5; perhaps TRBD2 as D (5 bases). The CDR3 runs to 14 residues. V lost 4 bases to trimming and J lost 4 bases, with 12 bases between them. Germline assignment: CDR1 KGHDR and CDR2 SFDVKD.

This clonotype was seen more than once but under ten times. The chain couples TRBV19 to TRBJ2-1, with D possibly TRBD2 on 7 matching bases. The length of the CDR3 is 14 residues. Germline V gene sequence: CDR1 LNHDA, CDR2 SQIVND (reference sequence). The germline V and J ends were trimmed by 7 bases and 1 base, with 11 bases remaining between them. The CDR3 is CASMGGASYNEQFF. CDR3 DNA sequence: TGTGCCAGTATGGGGGGGGCGTCCTACAATGAGCAGTTCTTC. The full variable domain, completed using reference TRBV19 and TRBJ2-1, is DGGITQSPKYLFRKEGQNVTLSCEQNLNHDAMYWYRQDPGQGLRLIYYSQIVNDFQKGDIAEGYSVSREKKESFPLTVTSAQKNPTAFYLCASMGGASYNEQFFGPGTRLTVL.

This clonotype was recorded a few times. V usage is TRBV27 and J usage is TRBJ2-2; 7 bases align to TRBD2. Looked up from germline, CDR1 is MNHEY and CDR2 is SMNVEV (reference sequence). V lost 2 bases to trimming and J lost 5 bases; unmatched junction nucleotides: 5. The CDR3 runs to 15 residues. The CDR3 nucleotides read TGTGCCAGCAGTTTAGCGGGAGCGTGGACCGGGGAGCTGTTTTTT. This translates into CASSLAGAWTGELFF.

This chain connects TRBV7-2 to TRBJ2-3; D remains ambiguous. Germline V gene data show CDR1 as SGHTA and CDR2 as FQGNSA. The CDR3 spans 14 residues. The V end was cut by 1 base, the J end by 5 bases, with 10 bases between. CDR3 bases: TGTGCCAGCAGCTTAGGGGCAGGCCGAGATACGCAGTATTTT. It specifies CASSLGAGRDTQYF.

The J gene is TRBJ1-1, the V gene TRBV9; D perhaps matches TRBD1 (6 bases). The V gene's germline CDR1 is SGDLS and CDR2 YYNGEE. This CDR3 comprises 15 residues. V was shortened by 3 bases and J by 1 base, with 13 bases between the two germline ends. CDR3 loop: CASSDVTGANTEAFF. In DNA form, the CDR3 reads TGTGCCAGCAGCGACGTGACAGGTGCGAACACTGAAGCTTTCTTT. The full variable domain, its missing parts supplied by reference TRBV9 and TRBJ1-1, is DSGVTQTPKHLITATGQRVTLRCSPRSGDLSVYWYQQSLDQGLQFLIQYYNGEERAKGNILERFSAQQFPDLHSELNLSSLELGDSALYFCASSDVTGANTEAFFGQGTRLTVV.

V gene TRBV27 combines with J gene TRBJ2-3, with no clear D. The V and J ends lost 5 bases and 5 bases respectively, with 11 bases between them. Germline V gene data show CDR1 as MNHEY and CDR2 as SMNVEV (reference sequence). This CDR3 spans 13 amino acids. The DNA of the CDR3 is TGTGCCAGCAGTCCTGGTTTGCGAGATACGCAGTATTTT. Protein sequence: CASSPGLRDTQYF.

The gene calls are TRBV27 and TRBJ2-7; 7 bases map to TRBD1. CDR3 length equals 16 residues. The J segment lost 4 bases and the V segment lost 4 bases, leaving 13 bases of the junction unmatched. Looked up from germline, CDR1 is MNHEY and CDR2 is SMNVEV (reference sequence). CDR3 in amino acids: CASSSRTGRLQYEQYF. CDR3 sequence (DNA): TGTGCCAGCAGTTCACGGACAGGACGCTTGCAGTACGAGCAGTACTTC.

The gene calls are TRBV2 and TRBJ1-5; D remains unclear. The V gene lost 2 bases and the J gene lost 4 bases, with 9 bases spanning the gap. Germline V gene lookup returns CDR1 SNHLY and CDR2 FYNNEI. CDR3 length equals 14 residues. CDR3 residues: CASSERRSNQPQHF. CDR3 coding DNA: TGTGCCAGCAGTGAAAGGCGTAGTAATCAGCCCCAGCATTTT.

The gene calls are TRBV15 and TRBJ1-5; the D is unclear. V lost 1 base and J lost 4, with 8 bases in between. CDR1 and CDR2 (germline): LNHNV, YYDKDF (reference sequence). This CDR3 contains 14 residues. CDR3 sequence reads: CATSRGTENQPQHF. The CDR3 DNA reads TGTGCCACCAGCAGAGGGACGGAAAATCAGCCCCAGCATTTT.

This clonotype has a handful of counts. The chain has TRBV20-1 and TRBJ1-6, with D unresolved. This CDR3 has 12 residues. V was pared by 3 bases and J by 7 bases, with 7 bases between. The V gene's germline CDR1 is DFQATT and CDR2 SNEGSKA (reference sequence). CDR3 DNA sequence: TGCAGTGCTAGTCCCAGGAATTCACCCCTCCACTTT. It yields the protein CSASPRNSPLHF.

Written as DNA, the CDR3 is TGTGCCAGCAGCCGCTATTCTCAGCTAAACACTGAAGCTTTCTTT. Its translation is CASSRYSQLNTEAFF. The chain has TRBV4-2 and TRBJ1-1; D gene unclear. Trimming removed 4 bases at V and 2 bases at J, with 14 bases between. This CDR3 contains 15 residues. CDR1 LGHNA and CDR2 YNFKEQ come from the germline V gene.